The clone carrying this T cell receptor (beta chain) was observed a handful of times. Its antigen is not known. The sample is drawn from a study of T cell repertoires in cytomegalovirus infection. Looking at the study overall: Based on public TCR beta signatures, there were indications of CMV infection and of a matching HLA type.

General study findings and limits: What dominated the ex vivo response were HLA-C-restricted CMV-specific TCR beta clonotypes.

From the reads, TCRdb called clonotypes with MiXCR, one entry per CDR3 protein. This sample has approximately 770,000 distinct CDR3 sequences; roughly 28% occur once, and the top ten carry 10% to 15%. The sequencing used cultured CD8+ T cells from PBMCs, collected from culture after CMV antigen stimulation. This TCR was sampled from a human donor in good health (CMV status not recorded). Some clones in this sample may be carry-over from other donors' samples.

CDR3 in amino acids: CASRSQGRDTGELFF. The CDR3 region has the DNA TGTGCCAGCAGGTCACAGGGACGGGACACCGGGGAGCTGTTTTTT. This chain connects TRBV7-9 to TRBJ2-2; maybe TRBD1 (6 bases). CDR1 is SEHNR, CDR2 FQNEAQ, per germline (reference sequence). The CDR3 totals 15 residues. The V end was cut by 6 bases, the J end by 3 bases, with 14 bases between.